One TCR beta chain is described in this entry. V shed 6 bases, J shed 5 bases, and the junction held 10 bases outside the gene matches. The CDR3 is 15 amino acids. Germline CDR1 reads SGHNT; CDR2 reads YYREEE (reference sequence). This entry is derived from a study of blood T cell repertoires in COVID-19. In the study overall: COVID-19 samples collected from the United States, Italy and Spain covered acute and convalescent phases. Sources were T cells, B-cell-depleted T cells, or PBMCs; the material itself was cDNA or gDNA.

In the source study's methods: For nucleated cells, counts were estimated from reference gene primer amplification. Clones were sequenced by immunoSEQ multiplex PCR, and TCRdb holds only the in-frame ones, with some missing. That table gives V, J and clone size, and the DNA gave D and trimming. The table has 200,000 to 250,000 clones, around 90% seen once; the top ten hold 10% to 15%. The chain uses TRBV5-4 and TRBJ2-1, with 8 bases identical to TRBD2. The clonotype was recovered from a woman aged 18-35 years who had recovered from COVID-19. Input material: peripheral blood. The CDR3 is CASNLAGSSHNEQFF. CDR3 nucleotides: TGTGCCAGCAATTTAGCGGGGAGTTCCCACAATGAGCAGTTCTTC.